The present entry profiles one TCR beta chain with its context. This clonotype was counted only a few times. Which antigen it targets is not known. No qualities accompany the bases; no much larger clone lies one base away. The treatment or condition tag for this specimen amounts to: roughly ten-day PBMC culture with coronavirus spike peptide pools or control peptides (ViraFEST assay). CD4+ T cells from unexposed donors were collected before the COVID-19 pandemic (2011-2018). The ViraFEST assay was used in the study, in which antigen-specific T cells were expanded with peptide pools and expanded clonotypes were subsequently identified by TCR sequencing. Each well held millions of PBMCs cultured with approximately 9.2 ug/ml peptide pools in IMDM containing approximately 5% human AB serum and approximately 10 IU/ml IL-2. On days 3 and 7, half of the culture medium was replaced with fresh IL-2-containing medium. After around 11 days of culture, CD4+ T cells were isolated by negative selection with the EasySep CD4+ T cell isolation kit. Unexposed donor CD4+ T cells were tested for reactivity to SARS-CoV-2 S and N and four common cold coronavirus spike pools, as cell number allowed. Ficoll-Paque Plus gradient centrifugation was used to isolate PBMCs from whole blood, and the isolated PBMCs were then either used fresh or cryopreserved at -140C. Triplicate wells were generally used for each culture condition. Leukapheresis product for the unexposed donors was purchased commercially.

Its CDR3 holds 12 amino acids, cysteine through phenylalanine. CDR3 DNA only is kept here, 36 bases in frame from base 1. CDR1 and CDR2, looked up from the germline V gene (reference sequence), are DFQATT and SNEGSKA. Relative to germline, V is 6 bases shorter and J is 6 bases shorter, with 13 bases between their ends. Library construction relied on PCR. DNA from cultured CD4+ T cells was subjected to TCR sequencing with the Oncomine TCR Beta short-read assay at the Johns Hopkins FTIC core. The QIAamp micro DNA kit was used to extract genomic DNA from the cultured CD4+ T cells. The Oncomine TCR Beta libraries from cultured CD4+ T cells were pooled using unique dual indexes and then sequenced on an Illumina iSeq 100. Concerning the study's data processing: Non-productive sequences were removed, and CDR3s not starting with C, not ending with F or W, or shorter than 7 amino acids were discarded. The MANAFEST web application was used to identify antigen-specific clonotypes by comparing peptide-stimulated wells against reference wells and other culture wells. Positive clones required FDR below 0.05, an odds ratio above 5, and productive frequency above 0.1% in at least two of three replicate wells. Clonotypes that were significantly expanded in both SARS-CoV-2 spike wells and at least one common cold coronavirus spike condition were defined as cross-reactive. Using R version 3.6.1, CDR3 homology was evaluated through Levenshtein distances (stringdist) along with unrooted phylogenetic trees (ape). TCRdb took the public reads, trimmed them with fastp at Q25, ran MiXCR for clone calling and kept in-frame beta chains. Each record represents a unique CDR3 protein, reported with the most common genes and DNA among its rows. What appears here as the V and J calls and clone size reflects TCRdb's work, not the paper's. The sample includes about 6,000 distinct CDR3 sequences, with around half observed a single time. The top ten constitute 50% to 70% of the sample.

The sample belongs to a study of vaccination and CD4 T cells after COVID-19 (dated by TCRdb to about 2022). For the wider study: In the convalescent cohort there were six males and four females, among whom were two Hispanic individuals, seven Caucasians, two Asians and one multiracial person. Post-COVID blood samples from convalescent patients were collected a median of roughly 100 days after diagnosis, with a range of 35 to 161 days. Culture stimuli were overlapping spike peptide pools from SARS-CoV-2 and from the common cold coronaviruses HCoV-NL63, HCoV-OC43 and HCoV-229E. Post-vaccine blood samples were obtained a median of about 70 days after the second vaccine dose, with a range of roughly 13 to 250 days. At the TCR clonotype level, an earlier paper using these donors assessed memory CD4+ T cell crossreactivity between SARS-CoV-2 and common cold coronavirus spike proteins. Two doses of either the Pfizer-BioNTech BNT162b2 vaccine (n=8) or the Moderna mRNA-1273 vaccine (n=2) were administered to participants. In nine to eleven COVID-19 convalescent patients and a handful of infection-naive healthy vaccine recipients, researchers compared the spike-specific CD4+ TCR repertoire from before mRNA vaccination with the repertoire from after. In control cultures, a CEFX viral epitope pool was used as positive control, an HIV-1 Nef peptide pool was used as negative control, or no peptide was added. The investigation overall reported the following: The number of convalescent patients in the study was relatively small, and the study did not examine early timepoints following natural infection. In convalescent patients, a median about 90% of post-vaccine SARS-CoV-2-reactive clones were detected only after vaccination, and vaccine-specific priming was suggested by this finding. The median count of SARS-CoV-2-reactive clonotypes went up from 20 to 25 after infection to 30 to 40 after vaccination, although the change was not significant. In convalescent patients, nearly all vaccine-specific clones (304 of 307) were found to be mono-reactive for SARS-CoV-2 spike rather than cross-reactive with common cold coronaviruses.

The sequence links TRBV20-1 to TRBJ2-3; a weak D assignment points to TRBD2 (5 bases agree). The TCR comes from a human donor in good health. Source material: CD4+ T cells from blood, cultured in vitro. The CDR3 protein sequence reads: CSAVLESDTQYF. The sequence in DNA is TGCAGTGCGGTACTAGAGTCCGATACGCAGTATTTT.